The 6 T cell receptor beta chains given below trace back to one sample, sequenced in a study of cytomegalovirus exposure and HLA in healthy donors. With 60 Vbeta and 13 Jbeta primers, the PCR was carried out. Only in-frame clones appear in the TCRdb table, and some are missing; sequencing was by immunoSEQ multiplex PCR. The data show roughly 200,000 clones, 70% to 75% seen once. Sequencing was performed on PBMCs. The receptors originated from a male donor in good health and CMV-seronegative.

J is TRBJ2-1 and V is TRBV9; 9 bases are shared with TRBD2. CDR1 SGDLS and CDR2 YYNGEE come from the germline V gene. V shed 0 bases, J shed 3 bases, and the junction held 1 base outside the gene matches. The CDR3 covers 15 residues. In DNA form, the CDR3 reads TGTGCCAGCAGCGTAGTTAGCGGGAGCTACAATGAGCAGTTCTTC. Its translation is CASSVVSGSYNEQFF.

For this clone: The same CDR3 can be traced to other DNA sequences in this sample. The gene calls are TRBV27 and TRBJ1-1, with D hard to call. This CDR3 comprises 14 residues. V gave up 1 base and J gave up 2 bases, with 8 bases separating them. The germline CDR1 and CDR2 sequences are MNHEY and SMNVEV (reference sequence). CDR3: CASSLWLGNTEAFF. For the CDR3, the DNA is TGTGCCAGCAGTTTATGGCTAGGAAACACTGAAGCTTTCTTT.

The chain carries TRBV7-9 and TRBJ1-5; D is ambiguous. V shed 3 bases and J shed 1 base, with 10 bases lying between them. Looked up from germline, CDR1 is SEHNR and CDR2 is FQNEAQ (reference sequence). The CDR3 has 15 residues. The CDR3 sequence: CASSFGLYSNQPQHF. The CDR3 DNA follows: TGTGCCAGCAGCTTCGGACTTTACAGCAATCAGCCCCAGCATTTT. Full variable domain (missing parts from reference TRBV7-9 and TRBJ1-5): DTGVSQNPRHKITKRGQNVTFRCDPISEHNRLYWYRQTLGQGPEFLTYFQNEAQLEKSRLLSDRFSAERPKGSFSTLEIQRTEQGDSAMYLCASSFGLYSNQPQHFGDGTRLSIL.

This chain uses TRBV28 with TRBJ1-3; no firm D call. The CDR3 spans 14 residues. Germline CDR1 is MDHEN and CDR2 is SYDVKM. Trimming took 7 bases from V and 0 from J, leaving 10 bases between them. The CDR3 is CASIVSRSGNTIYF. The CDR3 nucleotides read TGTGCCAGCATTGTTAGCCGCTCTGGAAACACCATATATTTT.

The rearrangement links TRBV18 to TRBJ1-2; the D is unclear. The V end was cut by 0 bases, the J end by 1 base, with 6 bases between. The CDR3 is made up of 14 amino acids. Germline V lookup: CDR1 KGHSH, CDR2 LQKENI. The CDR3 nucleotides are TGTGCCAGCTCACCACCGGGAGTTAACTATGGCTACACCTTC. Residues: CASSPPGVNYGYTF. The full variable domain, rest sourced from reference TRBV18 and TRBJ1-2, is NAGVMQNPRHLVRRRGQEARLRCSPMKGHSHVYWYRQLPEEGLKFMVYLQKENIIDESGMPKERFSAEFPKEGPSILRIQQVVRGDSAAYFCASSPPGVNYGYTFGSGTRLTVV.

DNA of the CDR3: TGTGCCAGCAGTTACTCGCACAGGACGAACACTGAAGCTTTCTTT. Its translation: CASSYSHRTNTEAFF. V is TRBV6-5 and J is TRBJ1-1; D may be TRBD1 (5 bases). Germline assignment: CDR1 MNHEY and CDR2 SVGAGI. The CDR3 totals 15 residues. V was cut by 0 bases and J by 1 base, with 9 bases left in between.